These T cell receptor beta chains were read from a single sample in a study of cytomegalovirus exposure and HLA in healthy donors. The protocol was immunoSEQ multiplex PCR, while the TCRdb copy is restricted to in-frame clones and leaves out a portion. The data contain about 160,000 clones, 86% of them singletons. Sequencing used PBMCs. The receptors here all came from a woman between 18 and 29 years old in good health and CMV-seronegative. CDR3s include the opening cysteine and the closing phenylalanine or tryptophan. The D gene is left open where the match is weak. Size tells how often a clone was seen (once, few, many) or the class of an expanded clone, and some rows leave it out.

CDR3nt: TGTGCCAGCAGTTTGGTTGAAAGCACCTTGAACACTGAAGCTTTCTTT; CDR3aa: CASSLVESTLNTEAFF; abundance: NA; len: 16; j_gene: TRBJ1-1; d_gene: NA; v_gene: TRBV28
CDR3nt: TGTGCCAGCAGCTCCGAGGGTTCCCATGAAAAACTGTTTTTT; CDR3aa: CASSSEGSHEKLFF; abundance: NA; len: 14; j_gene: TRBJ1-4; d_gene: NA; v_gene: TRBV27
CDR3nt: TGTGCCAGCAGCCAAGGGGGCTCTGGGGCCAACGTCCTGACTTTC; CDR3aa: CASSQGGSGANVLTF; abundance: NA; len: 15; j_gene: TRBJ2-6; d_gene: NA; v_gene: TRBV28
CDR3nt: TGTGCCTGGAGTGGGACTCCCAATTCACCCCTCCACTTT; CDR3aa: CAWSGTPNSPLHF; abundance: NA; len: 13; j_gene: TRBJ1-6; d_gene: NA; v_gene: TRBV30
CDR3nt: TGTGCCAGTACATTTGGACAGGGGAACACTGAAGCTTTCTTT; CDR3aa: CASTFGQGNTEAFF; abundance: NA; len: 14; j_gene: TRBJ1-1; d_gene: TRBD1; v_gene: TRBV19
CDR3nt: TGTGCCAGCAGCTTGGCACAGCTAAACTATGGCTACACCTTC; CDR3aa: CASSLAQLNYGYTF; abundance: NA; len: 14; j_gene: TRBJ1-2; d_gene: NA; v_gene: TRBV5-6
CDR3nt: TGTGCCAGCAGCTTGGCTAGCGGGGATGGCTACGAGCAGTACTTC; CDR3aa: CASSLASGDGYEQYF; abundance: NA; len: 15; j_gene: TRBJ2-7; d_gene: TRBD2; v_gene: TRBV5-4
CDR3nt: TGCGCCAGCAGCTTGGCCGAGGTCTCTGGAAACACCATATATTTT; CDR3aa: CASSLAEVSGNTIYF; abundance: few; len: 15; j_gene: TRBJ1-3; d_gene: NA; v_gene: TRBV5-1
CDR3nt: TGTGCCAGCAGTCCCCACTCCCCGACCGGACATTTCAATCAGCCCCAGCATTTT; CDR3aa: CASSPHSPTGHFNQPQHF; abundance: once; len: 18; j_gene: TRBJ1-5; d_gene: NA; v_gene: TRBV28
CDR3nt: TGTGCCAGCAGCCCAGGCAACTATGGCTACACCTTC; CDR3aa: CASSPGNYGYTF; abundance: NA; len: 12; j_gene: TRBJ1-2; d_gene: NA; v_gene: TRBV2
CDR3nt: TGTGCCAGCAGTGAGTGGTCCGGTCTAGCGGGATCCTTGAACACCGGGGAGCTGTTTTTT; CDR3aa: CASSEWSGLAGSLNTGELFF; abundance: NA; len: 20; j_gene: TRBJ2-2; d_gene: TRBD2; v_gene: TRBV2
CDR3nt: TGTGCCAGCAGTCCAAACACTGAAGCTTTCTTT; CDR3aa: CASSPNTEAFF; abundance: NA; len: 11; j_gene: TRBJ1-1; d_gene: NA; v_gene: TRBV11-2
CDR3nt: TGTGCCAGTAGTATTAGGGGCTCGAGGGGGGAGACCCAGTACTTC; CDR3aa: CASSIRGSRGETQYF; abundance: NA; len: 15; j_gene: TRBJ2-5; d_gene: NA; v_gene: TRBV19
CDR3nt: TGTGCCAGCAGCCCGCGCGGGACCCTCGAGGGGGAAAAACTGTTTTTT; CDR3aa: CASSPRGTLEGEKLFF; abundance: NA; len: 16; j_gene: TRBJ1-4; d_gene: NA; v_gene: TRBV14
CDR3nt: TGTGCCAGCAGTTCTGACAGGGTCATGAACGAGCAGTACTTC; CDR3aa: CASSSDRVMNEQYF; abundance: NA; len: 14; j_gene: TRBJ2-7; d_gene: TRBD1; v_gene: TRBV6-1
CDR3nt: TGTGCCACCGCGTCGGGGGGGAACACTGAAGCTTTCTTT; CDR3aa: CATASGGNTEAFF; abundance: few; len: 13; j_gene: TRBJ1-1; d_gene: NA; v_gene: TRBV28
CDR3nt: TGTGCCAGCAGTTTGCCAGGCTCCTTTGAAGCTTTCTTT; CDR3aa: CASSLPGSFEAFF; abundance: NA; len: 13; j_gene: TRBJ1-1; d_gene: NA; v_gene: TRBV28
CDR3nt: TGTGCCAGCAGCTTGGTACTTTCATCCGAGCAGTACTTC; CDR3aa: CASSLVLSSEQYF; abundance: NA; len: 13; j_gene: TRBJ2-7; d_gene: NA; v_gene: TRBV5-4
CDR3nt: TGTGCCAGCAGCCAACAATTGTACGGGAGCGGGGTATACTACGAGCAGTACTTC; CDR3aa: CASSQQLYGSGVYYEQYF; abundance: NA; len: 18; j_gene: TRBJ2-7; d_gene: TRBD2; v_gene: TRBV4-2
CDR3nt: TGTGCCAGTAGTAAAGAAATAGCAACTAATGAAAAACTGTTTTTT; CDR3aa: CASSKEIATNEKLFF; abundance: NA; len: 15; j_gene: TRBJ1-4; d_gene: NA; v_gene: TRBV19
CDR3nt: TGTGCCAGCAGTTGTGTACGGTCACCGGGCCGACTAGCGGGAGAGGGTCCCAAAAACATTCAGTACTTC; CDR3aa: CASSCVRSPGRLAGEGPKNIQYF; abundance: few; len: 23; j_gene: TRBJ2-4; d_gene: TRBD2; v_gene: TRBV27
CDR3nt: TGTGCCAGCAATCTTTTCTGGACTCAGAACACCGGGGAGCTGTTTTTT; CDR3aa: CASNLFWTQNTGELFF; abundance: once; len: 16; j_gene: TRBJ2-2; d_gene: NA; v_gene: TRBV5-8
CDR3nt: TGTGCCAGCAGCCGACGTCCTACTAGCGGGAGCGCCTACGAGCAGTACTTC; CDR3aa: CASSRRPTSGSAYEQYF; abundance: NA; len: 17; j_gene: TRBJ2-7; d_gene: TRBD2; v_gene: TRBV11-2
CDR3nt: TGTGCCAGCAGCCCTCCGGAGGGGCGGGGCACAGATACGCAGTATTTT; CDR3aa: CASSPPEGRGTDTQYF; abundance: NA; len: 16; j_gene: TRBJ2-3; d_gene: NA; v_gene: TRBV28
CDR3nt: TGTGCCAGCAGCCTGAGGGGGTCCCTACAAGAGACCCAGTACTTC; CDR3aa: CASSLRGSLQETQYF; abundance: NA; len: 15; j_gene: TRBJ2-5; d_gene: NA; v_gene: TRBV5-8
CDR3nt: TGCGCCAGCAGCGTTACCAGGGGGAACACTGAAGCTTTCTTT; CDR3aa: CASSVTRGNTEAFF; abundance: NA; len: 14; j_gene: TRBJ1-1; d_gene: NA; v_gene: TRBV5-1
CDR3nt: TGTGCCAGCAGTTTGCAGGGGGACACTGAAGCTTTCTTT; CDR3aa: CASSLQGDTEAFF; abundance: few; len: 13; j_gene: TRBJ1-1; d_gene: TRBD1; v_gene: TRBV28
CDR3nt: TGTGCCAGCAGAGGGTCCGGCGGGTACTACGAGCAGTACTTC; CDR3aa: CASRGSGGYYEQYF; abundance: NA; len: 14; j_gene: TRBJ2-7; d_gene: NA; v_gene: TRBV11-2
CDR3nt: TGTGCCAGCAGCCAACCTCGGGGAAGCTCCTACGAGCAGTACTTC; CDR3aa: CASSQPRGSSYEQYF; abundance: once; len: 15; j_gene: TRBJ2-7; d_gene: NA; v_gene: TRBV11-1
CDR3nt: TGTGCCAGCAGCCTACCGATTCGGCCGGGTTTTGGAAACACCATATATTTT; CDR3aa: CASSLPIRPGFGNTIYF; abundance: few; len: 17; j_gene: TRBJ1-3; d_gene: NA; v_gene: TRBV21-1
CDR3nt: TGTGCCAGCAGTTTGGGGCCAGCGGCCAAAAACATTCAGTACTTC; CDR3aa: CASSLGPAAKNIQYF; abundance: NA; len: 15; j_gene: TRBJ2-4; d_gene: NA; v_gene: TRBV27
CDR3nt: TGTGCCTGGAGTGTAAGAGGGTTCGAGCAGTACTTC; CDR3aa: CAWSVRGFEQYF; abundance: NA; len: 12; j_gene: TRBJ2-7; d_gene: NA; v_gene: TRBV30
CDR3nt: TGTGCCAGCAGCTATCCCAGCGGGACCCCCGGAGGGCAGTTCTTC; CDR3aa: CASSYPSGTPGGQFF; abundance: few; len: 15; j_gene: TRBJ2-1; d_gene: TRBD2; v_gene: TRBV7-2
CDR3nt: TGTGCCAGCAGTTACGGAGGGACAGGGCTGAACACTGAAGCTTTCTTT; CDR3aa: CASSYGGTGLNTEAFF; abundance: NA; len: 16; j_gene: TRBJ1-1; d_gene: TRBD1; v_gene: TRBV6-6
CDR3nt: TGCGCCAGCAGCACAGGGACCAAGGAGACCCAGTACTTC; CDR3aa: CASSTGTKETQYF; abundance: once; len: 13; j_gene: TRBJ2-5; d_gene: NA; v_gene: TRBV5-1
CDR3nt: TGTGCCAGCAGTTTTCGGAGTGGGGAGAAGACCCAGTACTTC; CDR3aa: CASSFRSGEKTQYF; abundance: once; len: 14; j_gene: TRBJ2-5; d_gene: NA; v_gene: TRBV28
CDR3nt: TGTGCCTACACGGGGGGGAGCTCCTATAATTCACCCCTCCACTTT; CDR3aa: CAYTGGSSYNSPLHF; abundance: NA; len: 15; j_gene: TRBJ1-6; d_gene: NA; v_gene: TRBV30
CDR3nt: TGTGCCAGCAGCGGGGGACAAAACAATGAGCAGTTCTTC; CDR3aa: CASSGGQNNEQFF; abundance: NA; len: 13; j_gene: TRBJ2-1; d_gene: NA; v_gene: TRBV9
CDR3nt: TGTGCCAGCAGTTGGGCTGCGAGTTCTGGAAACACCATATATTTT; CDR3aa: CASSWAASSGNTIYF; abundance: NA; len: 15; j_gene: TRBJ1-3; d_gene: NA; v_gene: TRBV28
CDR3nt: TGTGCCAGCAGCGTAGCGGCAGGGTTGAACACTGAAGCTTTCTTT; CDR3aa: CASSVAAGLNTEAFF; abundance: NA; len: 15; j_gene: TRBJ1-1; d_gene: NA; v_gene: TRBV9